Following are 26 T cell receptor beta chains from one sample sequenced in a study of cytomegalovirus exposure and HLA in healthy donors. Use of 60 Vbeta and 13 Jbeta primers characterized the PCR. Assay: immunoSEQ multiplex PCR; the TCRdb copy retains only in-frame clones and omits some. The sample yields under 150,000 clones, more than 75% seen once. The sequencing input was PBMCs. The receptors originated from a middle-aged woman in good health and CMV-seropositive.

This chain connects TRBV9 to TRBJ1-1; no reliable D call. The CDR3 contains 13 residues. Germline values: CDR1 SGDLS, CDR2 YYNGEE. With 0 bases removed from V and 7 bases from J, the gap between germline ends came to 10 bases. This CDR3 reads CASSVDLPGEAFF. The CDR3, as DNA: TGTGCCAGCAGCGTAGACCTACCAGGTGAAGCTTTCTTT.

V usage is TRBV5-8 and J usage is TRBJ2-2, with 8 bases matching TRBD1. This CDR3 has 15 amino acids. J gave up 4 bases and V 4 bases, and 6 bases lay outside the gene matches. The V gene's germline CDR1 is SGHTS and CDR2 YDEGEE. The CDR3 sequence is CASSQDRVITGELFF. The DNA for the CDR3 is TGTGCCAGCAGCCAGGACAGGGTAATCACCGGGGAGCTGTTTTTT.

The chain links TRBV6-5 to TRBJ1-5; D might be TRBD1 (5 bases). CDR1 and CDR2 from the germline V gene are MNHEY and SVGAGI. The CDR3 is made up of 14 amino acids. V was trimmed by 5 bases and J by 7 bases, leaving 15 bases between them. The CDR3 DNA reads TGTGCCAGCAGTATGGGGGGGTTGAAACAGCCCCAGCATTTT. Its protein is CASSMGGLKQPQHF.

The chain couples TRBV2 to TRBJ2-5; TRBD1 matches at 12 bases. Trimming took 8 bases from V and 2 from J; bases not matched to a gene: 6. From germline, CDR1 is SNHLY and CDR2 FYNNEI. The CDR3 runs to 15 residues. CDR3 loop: CASGGTGGIQETQYF. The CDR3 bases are TGTGCCAGCGGTGGGACAGGGGGCATACAAGAGACCCAGTACTTC.

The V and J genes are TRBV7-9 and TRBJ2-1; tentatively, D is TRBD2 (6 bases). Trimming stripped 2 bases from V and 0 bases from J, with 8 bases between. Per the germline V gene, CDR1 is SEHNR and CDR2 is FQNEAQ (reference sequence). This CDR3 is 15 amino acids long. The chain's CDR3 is CASSLLGGSYNEQFF. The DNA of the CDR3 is TGTGCCAGCAGCTTATTGGGAGGCTCCTACAATGAGCAGTTCTTC.

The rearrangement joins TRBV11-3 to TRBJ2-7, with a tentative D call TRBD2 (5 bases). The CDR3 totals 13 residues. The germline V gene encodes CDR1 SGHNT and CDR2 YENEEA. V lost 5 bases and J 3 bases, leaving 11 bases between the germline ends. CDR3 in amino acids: CASSPGLSYEQYF. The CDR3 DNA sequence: TGTGCCAGCAGCCCAGGACTCAGCTACGAGCAGTACTTC.

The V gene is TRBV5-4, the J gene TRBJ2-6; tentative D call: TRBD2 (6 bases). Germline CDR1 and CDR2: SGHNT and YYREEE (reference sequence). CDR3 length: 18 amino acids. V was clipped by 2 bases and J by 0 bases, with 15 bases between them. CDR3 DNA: TGTGCCAGCAGCTTAGGCCTAGCGCTCTCCTCTGGGGCCAACGTCCTGACTTTC. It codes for CASSLGLALSSGANVLTF.

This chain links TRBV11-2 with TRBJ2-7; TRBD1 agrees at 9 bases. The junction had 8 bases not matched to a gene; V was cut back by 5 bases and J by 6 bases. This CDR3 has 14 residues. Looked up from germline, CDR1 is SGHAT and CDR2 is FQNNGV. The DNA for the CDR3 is TGTGCCAGCAGCCTTAGACAGGGGGACGGCGAGCAGTACTTC. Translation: CASSLRQGDGEQYF.

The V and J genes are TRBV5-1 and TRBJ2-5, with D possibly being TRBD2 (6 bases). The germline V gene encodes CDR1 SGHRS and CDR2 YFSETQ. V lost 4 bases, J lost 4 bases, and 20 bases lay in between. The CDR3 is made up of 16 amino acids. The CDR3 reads CASSHRGTAGPETQYF. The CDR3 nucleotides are TGCGCCAGCAGCCATCGCGGGACTGCTGGGCCAGAGACCCAGTACTTC.

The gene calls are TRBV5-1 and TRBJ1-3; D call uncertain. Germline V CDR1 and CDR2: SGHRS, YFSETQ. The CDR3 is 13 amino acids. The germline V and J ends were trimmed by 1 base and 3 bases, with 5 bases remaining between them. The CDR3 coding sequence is TGCGCCAGCAGCTTGAACGGTGGAAACACCATATATTTT. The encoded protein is CASSLNGGNTIYF.

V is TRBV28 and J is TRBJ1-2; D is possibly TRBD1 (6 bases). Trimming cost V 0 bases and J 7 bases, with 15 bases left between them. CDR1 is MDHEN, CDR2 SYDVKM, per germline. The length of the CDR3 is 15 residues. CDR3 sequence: CASSLWLGGVIGYTF. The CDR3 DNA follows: TGTGCCAGCAGTTTATGGTTAGGGGGGGTAATTGGCTACACCTTC.

This chain's CDR3 is CASSSQGNQPQHF. DNA of the CDR3: TGTGCCAGCAGCTCACAGGGAAATCAGCCCCAGCATTTT. The chain recombines TRBV9 with TRBJ1-5; maybe TRBD1 (6 bases). Germline V gives CDR1 SGDLS, CDR2 YYNGEE. The CDR3 is made up of 13 amino acids. The V and J ends lost 4 bases and 4 bases respectively, with 9 bases between them.

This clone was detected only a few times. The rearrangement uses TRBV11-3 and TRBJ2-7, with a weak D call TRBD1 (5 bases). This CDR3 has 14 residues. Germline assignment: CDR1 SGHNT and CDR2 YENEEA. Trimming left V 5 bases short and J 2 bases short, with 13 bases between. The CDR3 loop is CASSEKGRPYEQYF. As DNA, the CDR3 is TGTGCCAGCAGCGAGAAGGGGCGCCCCTACGAGCAGTACTTC.

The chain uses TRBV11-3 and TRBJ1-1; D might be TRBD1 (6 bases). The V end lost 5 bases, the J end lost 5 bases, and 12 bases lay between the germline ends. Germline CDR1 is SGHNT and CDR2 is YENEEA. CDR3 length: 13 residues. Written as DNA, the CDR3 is TGTGCCAGCAGCATTACAGGGAATACTGAAGCTTTCTTT. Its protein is CASSITGNTEAFF.

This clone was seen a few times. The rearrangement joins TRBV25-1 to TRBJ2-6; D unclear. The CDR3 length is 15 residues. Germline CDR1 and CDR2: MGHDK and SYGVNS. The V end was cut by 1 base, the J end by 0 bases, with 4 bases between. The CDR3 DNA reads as TGTGCCAGCAGTGAATCTGTCTCTGGGGCCAACGTCCTGACTTTC. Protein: CASSESVSGANVLTF.

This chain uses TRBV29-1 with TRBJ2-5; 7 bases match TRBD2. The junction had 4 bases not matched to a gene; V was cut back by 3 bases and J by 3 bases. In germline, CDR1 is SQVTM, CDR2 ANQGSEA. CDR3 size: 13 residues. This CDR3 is CSVDAGREETQYF. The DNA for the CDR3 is TGCAGCGTTGATGCGGGGAGGGAAGAGACCCAGTACTTC. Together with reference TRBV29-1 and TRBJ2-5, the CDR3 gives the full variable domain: SAVISQKPSRDICQRGTSLTIQCQVDSQVTMMFWYRQQPGQSLTLIATANQGSEATYESGFVIDKFPISRPNLTFSTLTVSNMSPEDSSIYLCSVDAGREETQYFGPGTRLLVL.

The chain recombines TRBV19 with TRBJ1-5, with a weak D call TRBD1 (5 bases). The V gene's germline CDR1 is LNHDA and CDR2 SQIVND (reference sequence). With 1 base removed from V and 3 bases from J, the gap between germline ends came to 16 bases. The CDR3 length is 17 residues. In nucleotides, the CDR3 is TGTGCCAGTAGTATAGGGCCCACGGGACTACTCAATCAGCCCCAGCATTTT. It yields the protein CASSIGPTGLLNQPQHF.

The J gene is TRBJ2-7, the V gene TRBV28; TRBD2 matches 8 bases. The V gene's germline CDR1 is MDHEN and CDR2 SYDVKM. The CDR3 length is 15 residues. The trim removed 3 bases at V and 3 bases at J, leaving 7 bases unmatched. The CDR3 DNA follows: TGTGCCAGCAGTTTCCGGGGGAGCGGGAGCTACGAGCAGTACTTC. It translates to CASSFRGSGSYEQYF.

The CDR3, as DNA: TGCGCCAGCAGCTTGGCAGGGGTCGCCGAAGAGACCCAGTACTTC. Translated, it gives CASSLAGVAEETQYF. This chain joins TRBV5-1 and TRBJ2-5; D possibly corresponds to TRBD1 (6 bases). V was clipped by 0 bases and J by 3 bases, with 12 bases between them. Germline CDR1 reads SGHRS; CDR2 reads YFSETQ. The CDR3 spans 15 residues.

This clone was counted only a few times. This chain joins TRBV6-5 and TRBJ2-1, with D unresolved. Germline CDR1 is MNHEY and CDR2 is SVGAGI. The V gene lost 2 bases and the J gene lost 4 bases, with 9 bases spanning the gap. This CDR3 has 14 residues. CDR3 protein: CASSYGQLYNEQFF. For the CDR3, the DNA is TGTGCCAGCAGTTACGGGCAGCTTTACAATGAGCAGTTCTTC.

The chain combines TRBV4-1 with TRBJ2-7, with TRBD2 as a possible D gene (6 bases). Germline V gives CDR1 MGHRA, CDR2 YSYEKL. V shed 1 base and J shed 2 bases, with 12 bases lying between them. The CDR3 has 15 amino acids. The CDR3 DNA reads TGCGCCAGCAGCCAAGTGCCGGGGGAACCCTACGAGCAGTACTTC. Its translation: CASSQVPGEPYEQYF.

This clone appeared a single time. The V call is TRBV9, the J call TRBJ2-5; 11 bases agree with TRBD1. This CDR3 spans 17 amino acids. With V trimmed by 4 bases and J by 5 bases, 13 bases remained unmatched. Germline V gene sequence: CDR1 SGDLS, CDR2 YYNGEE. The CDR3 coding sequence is TGTGCCAGCAGCTCATCTTCTTCCGGGACAGGGGGGGAGACCCAGTACTTC. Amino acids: CASSSSSSGTGGETQYF.

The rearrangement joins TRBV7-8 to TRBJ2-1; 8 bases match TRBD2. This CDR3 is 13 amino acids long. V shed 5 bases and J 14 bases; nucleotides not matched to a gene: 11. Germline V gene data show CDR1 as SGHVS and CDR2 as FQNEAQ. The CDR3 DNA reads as TGTGCCAGCAGCCCTTATGTAGCGGGGACGGAGTTCTTC. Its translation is CASSPYVAGTEFF.

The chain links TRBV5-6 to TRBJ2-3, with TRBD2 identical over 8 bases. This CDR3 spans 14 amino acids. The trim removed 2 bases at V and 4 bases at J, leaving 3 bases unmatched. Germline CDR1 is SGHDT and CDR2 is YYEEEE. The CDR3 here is CASSFGLAADTQYF. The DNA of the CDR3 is TGTGCCAGCAGCTTCGGACTAGCTGCAGATACGCAGTATTTT.

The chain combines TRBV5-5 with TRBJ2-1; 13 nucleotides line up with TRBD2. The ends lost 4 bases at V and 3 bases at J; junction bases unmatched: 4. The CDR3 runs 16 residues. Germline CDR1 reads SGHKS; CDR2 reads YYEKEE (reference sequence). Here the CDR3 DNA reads TGTGCCAGCAGCCCCGGGACTAGCGGGATCTACAATGAGCAGTTCTTC. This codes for CASSPGTSGIYNEQFF. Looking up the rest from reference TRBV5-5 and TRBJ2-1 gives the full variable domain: DAGVTQSPTHLIKTRGQQVTLRCSPISGHKSVSWYQQVLGQGPQFIFQYYEKEERGRGNFPDRFSARQFPNYSSELNVNALLLGDSALYLCASSPGTSGIYNEQFFGPGTRLTVL.

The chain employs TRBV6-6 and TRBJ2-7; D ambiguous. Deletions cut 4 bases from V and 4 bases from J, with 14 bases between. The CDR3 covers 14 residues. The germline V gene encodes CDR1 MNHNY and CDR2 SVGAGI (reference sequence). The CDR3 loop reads CASSSKSWLYEQYF. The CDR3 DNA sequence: TGTGCCAGCAGTTCCAAATCTTGGCTGTACGAGCAGTACTTC.